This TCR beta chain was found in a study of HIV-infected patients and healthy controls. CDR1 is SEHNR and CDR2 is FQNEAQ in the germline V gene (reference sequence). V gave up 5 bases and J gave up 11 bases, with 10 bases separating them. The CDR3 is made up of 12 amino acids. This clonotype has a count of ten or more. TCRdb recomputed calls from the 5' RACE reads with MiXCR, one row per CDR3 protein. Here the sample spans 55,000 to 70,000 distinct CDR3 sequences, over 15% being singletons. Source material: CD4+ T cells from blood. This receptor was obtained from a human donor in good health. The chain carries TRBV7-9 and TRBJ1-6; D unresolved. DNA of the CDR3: TGTGCCAGCAGCCTTACGGACCCACCCCTCCACTTT. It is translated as CASSLTDPPLHF.